Below, one TCR beta chain is given with its context. Its antigen remains unidentified. The data stem from a study of OX40 agonist ivuxolimab in advanced cancers. Overall study results and limits: Fewer expanded clones were found on average in CD4+ than in CD8+ T cells.

Trimming took 6 bases from V and 0 from J, leaving 13 bases between them. The germline V gene encodes CDR1 LNHDA and CDR2 SQIVND (reference sequence). The CDR3 runs 15 residues. At cycle 4 day 1, cycle 7 day 1, and baseline, blood was sampled. The method was immunoSEQ multiplex PCR; TCRdb's version includes in-frame clones alone and lacks a portion of them. The sample lists fewer than 50,000 clones; more than 80% were seen once. V is TRBV19 and J is TRBJ2-3; a weak D match, TRBD2 (6 bases). The starting material was CD4+ or CD8+ T cells sorted from blood, obtained in a trial of the OX40 agonist ivuxolimab. The clonotype originates from an adult with an advanced solid tumor such as melanoma, head and neck, liver or kidney cancer. The CDR3, as DNA: TGTGCCAGTAGAAATTATGGGACTAGCACAGATACGCAGTATTTT. As protein: CASRNYGTSTDTQYF.